This T cell receptor (beta chain) comes out of a study of blood T cell repertoires in COVID-19. Study-wide background: Samples taken during acute and convalescent COVID-19 were collected in the United States, Italy and Spain. The analysed material was cDNA or gDNA that came from T cells, B-cell-depleted T cells, or PBMCs.

CDR1 SGHTA and CDR2 FQGNSA come from the germline V gene. With V trimmed by 5 bases and J by 4 bases, 6 bases remained unmatched. The CDR3 loop spans 14 amino acids. Assay used: immunoSEQ multiplex PCR; TCRdb lists only in-frame clones, some missing. The table has 88,000 or so clones, 85% seen once. This sequence joins TRBV7-2 and TRBJ2-5; 8 bases map to TRBD1. Sequencing was done on a sample of peripheral blood. This receptor was taken from a man in his 60s with acute or convalescent COVID-19. This CDR3 reads CASSPRQGRETQYF. The CDR3 bases are TGTGCCAGCAGCCCCCGACAGGGGCGAGAGACCCAGTACTTC.